The present T cell receptor (beta chain) was sequenced within a study of tumor-infiltrating lymphocytes in primary liver carcinoma. On the study more broadly: Primary liver carcinoma in the patients was surgically resected.

The study extracted blood RNA from unsorted whole blood and also extracted germline DNA. This CDR3 is 14 amino acids long. The germline V gene encodes CDR1 MDHEN and CDR2 SYDVKM. The researchers produced TCR beta cDNA from roughly 500 ng total RNA with a constant-region primer. Three nested multiplex PCR rounds, a slightly modified ARM-PCR, produced the libraries for TCR beta. PCR rounds one and two used TRBV1-TRBV30 forward primers with a C-beta reverse primer for 10 cycles each. MiXCR, run by TCRdb on the multiplex PCR reads, gives a single entry per CDR3 protein. The sample records about 200,000 distinct CDR3 sequences, 65% being singletons. Regarding this clonotype: The junction does not match germline at one end; this may be a read error.

This sequence joins TRBV28 and TRBJ1-5; D gene unclear. Sequencing input: peripheral blood. This clonotype was obtained from a woman aged 55-69 years with primary liver carcinoma and hepatitis B virus infection. In DNA, the CDR3 is TGTGCCAGCGGTTTTCGACCTAGCAATCAGCCCCAGCATTTT. Protein: CASGFRPSNQPQHF.